The 13 T cell receptor beta chains below come from one sample, sequenced in a study of blood T cell repertoires in COVID-19. Using immunoSEQ multiplex PCR, the repertoire was profiled, and TCRdb retains in-frame clones only, with some absent. This sample carries 140,000 to 150,000 clones, over 80% of them seen once, and the ten largest clones take roughly 35%. The sample consisted of peripheral blood. These receptors were obtained from a man between 50 and 59 years old who had recovered from COVID-19.

V is TRBV27 and J is TRBJ1-1, with D hard to call. The V end was cut by 5 bases, the J end by 1 base, with 14 bases between. The CDR3 is 15 residues long. CDR1 and CDR2 from the germline V gene are MNHEY and SMNVEV (reference sequence). This CDR3 is CASSLFPGSNTEAFF. As DNA, the CDR3 is TGTGCCAGCAGTCTGTTTCCGGGTTCGAACACTGAAGCTTTCTTT.

The CDR3 spells CASSVAGVGNEQFF. The DNA for the CDR3 is TGTGCCAGTAGTGTGGCAGGGGTGGGAAATGAGCAGTTCTTC. The rearrangement uses TRBV19 and TRBJ2-1, with a tentative D call TRBD1 (6 bases). The V end lost 5 bases, the J end lost 7 bases, and 15 bases lay between the germline ends. The CDR3 is 14 amino acids. Per the germline V gene, CDR1 is LNHDA and CDR2 is SQIVND (reference sequence).

The chain carries TRBV7-2 and TRBJ2-7; 9 positions match TRBD2. This CDR3 is built from 15 residues. J lost 6 bases, V lost 5 bases, and 11 bases had no gene match. CDR1 and CDR2 (germline): SGHTA, FQGNSA. CDR3 sequence reads: CASSPHMSGGLEQYF. The CDR3 coding sequence is TGTGCCAGCAGCCCACATATGAGCGGGGGGCTCGAGCAGTACTTC.

The DNA of the CDR3 is TGTGCCAGCAGCGTAGCTTGGCTAGCGGAGACCTACGAGCAGTACTTC. This sequence encodes CASSVAWLAETYEQYF. The chain recombines TRBV9 with TRBJ2-7; 7 positions agree with TRBD2. This CDR3 has 16 residues. Germline CDR1 SGDLS, CDR2 YYNGEE. V was pared by 0 bases and J by 2 bases, with 8 bases of the junction left unmatched.

The chain employs TRBV4-3 and TRBJ2-3; 8 bases agree with TRBD2. Losses at the gene ends were 7 bases for V and 0 bases for J; bases not matched to a gene: 6. This CDR3 comprises 15 residues. Germline CDR1 LGHNA, CDR2 YSLEER. In nucleotides, the CDR3 is TGCGCCAGCACCTATAGCGGGGCGAGCACAGATACGCAGTATTTT. Its protein is CASTYSGASTDTQYF.

This clone showed up just once. The CDR3 here is CASSLDPAGVVDTQYF. The CDR3 nucleotides read TGTGCCAGCAGCTTAGATCCAGCGGGCGTTGTAGATACGCAGTATTTT. The J gene is TRBJ2-3, the V gene TRBV7-8, with D maybe TRBD2 (6 bases). The CDR3 loop spans 16 amino acids. V dropped 1 base and J dropped 5 bases, with 16 bases sitting between them. Germline lookup yields CDR1 SGHVS and CDR2 FQNEAQ.

This clone was counted only a few times. This chain links TRBV4-1 with TRBJ1-1, with D unresolved. The germline CDR1 and CDR2 sequences are MGHRA and YSYEKL. The germline V and J ends were trimmed by 0 bases and 4 bases, with 15 bases remaining between them. The CDR3 is made up of 16 amino acids. The CDR3 protein is CASSQERSRSGTEAFF. CDR3 DNA sequence: TGCGCCAGCAGCCAAGAACGGAGTCGGTCGGGCACTGAAGCTTTCTTT.

With regard to this clone: Other nucleotide sequences from this sample produce the same CDR3. V and J are TRBV7-2 and TRBJ1-4; the match to TRBD1 covers 8 bases. V lost 6 bases, J lost 4 bases, and 4 bases stayed unmatched. Germline CDR1 reads SGHTA; CDR2 reads FQGNSA. The CDR3 loop spans 14 amino acids. The CDR3 DNA is TGTGCCAGCAGTTCGGGACAGGATAATGAAAAACTGTTTTTT. As protein: CASSSGQDNEKLFF.

The chain joins TRBV15 to TRBJ1-1; TRBD1 matches at 7 bases. In germline, CDR1 is LNHNV, CDR2 YYDKDF (reference sequence). The CDR3 sequence is 15 residues long. V was pared by 5 bases and J by 1 base, with 7 bases of the junction left unmatched. CDR3 protein: CATSDPGTENTEAFF. CDR3 in DNA: TGTGCCACCAGCGACCCCGGGACAGAGAACACTGAAGCTTTCTTT. The variable domain in full, completed from reference TRBV15 and TRBJ1-1, reads DAMVIQNPRYQVTQFGKPVTLSCSQTLNHNVMYWYQQKSSQAPKLLFHYYDKDFNNEADTPDNFQSRRPNTSFCFLDIRSPGLGDTAMYLCATSDPGTENTEAFFGQGTRLTVV.

V is TRBV25-1 and J is TRBJ1-1; D call uncertain. Trimming took 3 bases from V and 3 from J, leaving 8 bases between them. Per the germline V gene, CDR1 is MGHDK and CDR2 is SYGVNS. This CDR3 spans 13 amino acids. This CDR3 reads CASSETRDTEAFF. CDR3 nucleotides: TGTGCCAGCAGTGAGACGAGGGACACTGAAGCTTTCTTT.

The chain links TRBV24-1 to TRBJ2-3; 7 bases agree with TRBD1. Germline V gives CDR1 KGHDR, CDR2 SFDVKD. With 3 bases clipped from V and 4 bases from J, the junction kept 6 bases outside the gene matches. The CDR3 spans 15 residues. The CDR3 nucleotides are TGTGCCACCAGTGATACAGGGGTCAATGCAGATACGCAGTATTTT. Its translation is CATSDTGVNADTQYF.

V and J are TRBV6-5 and TRBJ1-1, with D possibly being TRBD1 (5 bases). There are 15 residues in the CDR3. Deletions cut 2 bases from V and 5 bases from J, with 15 bases between. Germline values: CDR1 MNHEY, CDR2 SVGAGI. CDR3 protein: CASSYTTGLFTEAFF. The DNA of the CDR3 is TGTGCCAGCAGTTACACGACGGGACTTTTTACTGAAGCTTTCTTT.

The CDR3 sequence is CASSPNVGQVYNEQFF. CDR3 bases: TGCGCCAGCAGCCCGAACGTGGGACAGGTGTACAATGAGCAGTTCTTC. The rearrangement joins TRBV4-3 to TRBJ2-1; 8 bases line up with TRBD1. The CDR3 has 16 amino acids. Germline V gene data show CDR1 as LGHNA and CDR2 as YSLEER. The trim removed 4 bases at V and 4 bases at J, leaving 9 bases unmatched.